Described below is a single T cell receptor beta chain sequence and its context. The CDR3 extends over 13 amino acids. The V and J ends lost 0 bases and 8 bases respectively, with 7 bases between them. Germline V gene lookup returns CDR1 MNHEY and CDR2 SMNVEV (reference sequence). The data were obtained in a study of cytomegalovirus exposure and HLA in healthy donors. 13 Jbeta primers and 60 Vbeta primers were used for the PCR. Method: immunoSEQ multiplex PCR; TCRdb's copy keeps in-frame clones and lacks some. Counted here are about 180,000 clones, about 80% occurring once; the ten biggest clones make up more than 0.4%.

Sequences were obtained from PBMCs. The chain employs TRBV27 and TRBJ2-2, with a possible D match to TRBD2 (5 bases). The source is a woman aged 50 to 60 in good health and CMV-seronegative. CDR3 sequence: CASSLSRRGELFF. The CDR3 DNA reads TGTGCCAGCAGTTTATCGCGGAGGGGGGAGCTGTTTTTT.